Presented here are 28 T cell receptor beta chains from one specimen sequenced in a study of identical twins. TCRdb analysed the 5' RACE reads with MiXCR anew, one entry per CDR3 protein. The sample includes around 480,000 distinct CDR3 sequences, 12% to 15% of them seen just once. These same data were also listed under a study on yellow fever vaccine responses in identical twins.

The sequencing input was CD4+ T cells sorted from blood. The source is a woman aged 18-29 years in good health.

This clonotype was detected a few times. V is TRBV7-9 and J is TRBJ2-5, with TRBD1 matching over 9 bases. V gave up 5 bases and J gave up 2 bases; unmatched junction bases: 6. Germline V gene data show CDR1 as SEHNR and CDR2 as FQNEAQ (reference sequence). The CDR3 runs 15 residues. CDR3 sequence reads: CASSKDRGLQETQYF. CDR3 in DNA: TGTGCCAGCAGCAAGGACAGGGGCTTACAAGAGACCCAGTACTTC.

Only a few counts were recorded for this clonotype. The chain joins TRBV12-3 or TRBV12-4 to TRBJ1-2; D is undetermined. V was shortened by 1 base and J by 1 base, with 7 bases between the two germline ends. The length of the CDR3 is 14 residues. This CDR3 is CASSLGFVNYGYTF. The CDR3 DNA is TGTGCCAGCAGTTTAGGTTTCGTTAACTATGGCTACACCTTC.

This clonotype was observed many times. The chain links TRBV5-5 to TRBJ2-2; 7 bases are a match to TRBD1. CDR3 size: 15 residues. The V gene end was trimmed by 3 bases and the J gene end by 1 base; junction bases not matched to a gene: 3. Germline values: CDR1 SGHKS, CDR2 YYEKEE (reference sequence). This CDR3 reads CASSSGQVNTGELFF. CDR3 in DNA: TGTGCCAGCAGCTCCGGACAGGTGAACACCGGGGAGCTGTTTTTT.

CDR3: CASSVSVGSYEQYF. The CDR3 nucleotides are TGTGCCAGCAGCGTTTCGGTGGGCTCCTACGAGCAGTACTTC. This rearrangement joins TRBV9 to TRBJ2-7; D ambiguous. Trimming cost V 2 bases and J 0 bases, with 9 bases left between them. The CDR3 sequence is 14 residues long. Germline V lookup: CDR1 SGDLS, CDR2 YYNGEE.

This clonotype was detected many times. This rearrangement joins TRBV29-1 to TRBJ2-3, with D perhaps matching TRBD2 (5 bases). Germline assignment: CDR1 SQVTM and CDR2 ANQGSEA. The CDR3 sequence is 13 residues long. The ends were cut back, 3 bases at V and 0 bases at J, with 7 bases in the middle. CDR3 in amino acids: CSVDPGSTDTQYF. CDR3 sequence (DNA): TGCAGCGTTGATCCGGGGAGCACAGATACGCAGTATTTT.

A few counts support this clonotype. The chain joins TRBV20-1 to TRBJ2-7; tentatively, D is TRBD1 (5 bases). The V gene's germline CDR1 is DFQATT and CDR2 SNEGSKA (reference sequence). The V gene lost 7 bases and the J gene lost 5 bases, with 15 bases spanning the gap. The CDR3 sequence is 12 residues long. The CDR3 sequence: CSGPVQGHEQYF. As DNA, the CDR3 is TGCAGTGGCCCGGTCCAGGGTCACGAGCAGTACTTC.

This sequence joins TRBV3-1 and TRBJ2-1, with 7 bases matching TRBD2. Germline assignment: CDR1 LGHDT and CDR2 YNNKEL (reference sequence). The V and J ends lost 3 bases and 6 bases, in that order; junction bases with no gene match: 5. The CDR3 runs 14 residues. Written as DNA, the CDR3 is TGTGCCAGCAGCCAGGGGGGGACTTTCAATGAGCAGTTCTTC. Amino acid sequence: CASSQGGTFNEQFF.

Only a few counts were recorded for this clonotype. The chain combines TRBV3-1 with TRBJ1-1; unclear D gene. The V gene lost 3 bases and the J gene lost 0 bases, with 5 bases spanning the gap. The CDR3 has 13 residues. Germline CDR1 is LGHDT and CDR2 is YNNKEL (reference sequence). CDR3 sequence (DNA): TGTGCCAGCAGCCATTTGATGAACACTGAAGCTTTCTTT. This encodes CASSHLMNTEAFF.

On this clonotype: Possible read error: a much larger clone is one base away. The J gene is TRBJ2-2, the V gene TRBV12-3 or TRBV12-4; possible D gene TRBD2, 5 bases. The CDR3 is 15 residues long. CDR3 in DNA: TGTGCCAGCATGGACCGGGGTCCGAACTCCGGGGAGCTGTTTTTT. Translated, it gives CASMDRGPNSGELFF.

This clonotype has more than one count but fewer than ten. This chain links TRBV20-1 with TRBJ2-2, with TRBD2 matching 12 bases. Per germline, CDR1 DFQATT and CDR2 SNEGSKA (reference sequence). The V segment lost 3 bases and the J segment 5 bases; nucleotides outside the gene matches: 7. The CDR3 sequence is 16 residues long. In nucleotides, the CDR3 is TGCAGTGCTAGCGGCCTAGCGGGAGGGAGAACCGGGGAGCTGTTTTTT. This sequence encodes CSASGLAGGRTGELFF.

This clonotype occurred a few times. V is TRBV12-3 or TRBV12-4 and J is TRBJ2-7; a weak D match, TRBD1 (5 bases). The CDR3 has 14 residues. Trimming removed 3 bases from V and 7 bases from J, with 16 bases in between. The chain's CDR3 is CASSLARVGGEQYF. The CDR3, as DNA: TGTGCCAGCAGTTTGGCCAGGGTAGGTGGTGAGCAGTACTTC.

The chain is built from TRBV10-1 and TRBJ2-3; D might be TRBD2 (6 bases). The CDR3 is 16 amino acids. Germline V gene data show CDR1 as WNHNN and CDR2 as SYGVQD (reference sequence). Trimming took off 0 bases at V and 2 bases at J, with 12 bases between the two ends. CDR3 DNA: TGCGCCAGCAGTGAGTCCCCTAGCGCTTCCACAGATACGCAGTATTTT. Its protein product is CASSESPSASTDTQYF.

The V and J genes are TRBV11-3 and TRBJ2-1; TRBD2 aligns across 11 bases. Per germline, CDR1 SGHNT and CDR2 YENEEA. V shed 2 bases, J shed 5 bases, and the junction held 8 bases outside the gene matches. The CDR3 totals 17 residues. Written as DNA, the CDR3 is TGTGCCAGCAGCTTACGAAGTAGCGGGGGGGCAGACAATGAGCAGTTCTTC. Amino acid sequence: CASSLRSSGGADNEQFF.

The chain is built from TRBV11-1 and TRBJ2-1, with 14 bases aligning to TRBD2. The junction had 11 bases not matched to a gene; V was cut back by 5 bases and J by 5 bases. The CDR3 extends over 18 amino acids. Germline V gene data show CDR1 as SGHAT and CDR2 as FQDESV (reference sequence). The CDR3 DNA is TGTGCCAGCAGCCCCCGGACTAGCGGGGGGTACCTTAACAATGAGCAGTTCTTC. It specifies CASSPRTSGGYLNNEQFF.

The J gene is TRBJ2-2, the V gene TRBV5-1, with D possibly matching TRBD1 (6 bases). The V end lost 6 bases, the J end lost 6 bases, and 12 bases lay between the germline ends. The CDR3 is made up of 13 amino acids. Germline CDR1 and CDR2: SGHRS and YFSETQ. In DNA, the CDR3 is TGCGCCAGCACATCAGGGGTCCCCGGGGAGCTGTTTTTT. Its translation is CASTSGVPGELFF.

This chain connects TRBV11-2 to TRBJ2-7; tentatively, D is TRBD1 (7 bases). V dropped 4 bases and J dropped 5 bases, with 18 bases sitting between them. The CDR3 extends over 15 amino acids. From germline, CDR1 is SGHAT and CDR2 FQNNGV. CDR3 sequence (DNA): TGTGCCAGCAGCTCTCGACAGGGACTTTTAGACGAGCAGTACTTC. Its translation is CASSSRQGLLDEQYF.

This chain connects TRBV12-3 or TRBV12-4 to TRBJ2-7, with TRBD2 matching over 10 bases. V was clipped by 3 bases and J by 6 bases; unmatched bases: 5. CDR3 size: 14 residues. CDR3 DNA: TGTGCCAGCAGTTTTTTGGGGACTAGCGTCGAGCAGTACTTC. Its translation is CASSFLGTSVEQYF.

Here the CDR3 DNA reads TGTGCCAGCACCCAGCCGGGACAGGGCCCGAATGAGCAGTTCTTC. As protein: CASTQPGQGPNEQFF. V and J are TRBV14 and TRBJ2-1, with 9 nucleotides matching TRBD1. The trim removed 7 bases at V and 7 bases at J, leaving 11 bases unmatched. CDR3 length: 15 amino acids. Germline V gene sequence: CDR1 SGHDN, CDR2 FVKESK.

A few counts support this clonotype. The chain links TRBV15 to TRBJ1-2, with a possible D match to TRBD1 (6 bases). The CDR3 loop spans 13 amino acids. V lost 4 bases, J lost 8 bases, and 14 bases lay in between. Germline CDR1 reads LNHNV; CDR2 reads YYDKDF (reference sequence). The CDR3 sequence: CATSKGQLEGYTF. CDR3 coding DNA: TGTGCCACCAGCAAAGGACAGCTCGAGGGCTACACCTTC.

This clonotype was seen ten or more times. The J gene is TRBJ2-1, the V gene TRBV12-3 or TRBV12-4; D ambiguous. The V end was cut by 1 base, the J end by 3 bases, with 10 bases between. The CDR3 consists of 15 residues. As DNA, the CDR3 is TGTGCCAGCAGTTTAGGTGGGAAGAACTACAATGAGCAGTTCTTC. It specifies CASSLGGKNYNEQFF.

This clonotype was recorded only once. The CDR3, as DNA: TGTGCCAGCTCACCGCTTATAGGTGACCGGGGAGAGCAGTACTTC. Translated, it gives CASSPLIGDRGEQYF. V is TRBV18 and J is TRBJ2-7, with D perhaps matching TRBD2 (5 bases). CDR3 length: 15 amino acids. Deletions cut 3 bases from V and 7 bases from J, with 19 bases between. Germline V gene lookup returns CDR1 KGHSH and CDR2 LQKENI.

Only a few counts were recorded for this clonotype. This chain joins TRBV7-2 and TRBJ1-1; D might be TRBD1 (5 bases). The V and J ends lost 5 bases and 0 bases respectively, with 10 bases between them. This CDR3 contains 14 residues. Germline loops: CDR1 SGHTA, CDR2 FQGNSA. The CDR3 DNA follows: TGTGCCAGCAGCCGGGACGGCATGAACACTGAAGCTTTCTTT. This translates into CASSRDGMNTEAFF.

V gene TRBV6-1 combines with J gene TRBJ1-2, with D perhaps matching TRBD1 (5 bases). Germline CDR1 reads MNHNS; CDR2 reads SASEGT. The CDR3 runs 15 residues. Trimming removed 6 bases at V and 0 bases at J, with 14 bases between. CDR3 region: CASSPGGRTNYGYTF. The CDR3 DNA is TGTGCCAGCAGCCCCGGGGGACGAACTAACTATGGCTACACCTTC.

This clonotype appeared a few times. CDR3 in DNA: TGTGCCAGCAGCTTTTGGCCGTACCAAGAGACCCAGTACTTC. Translating it yields CASSFWPYQETQYF. This chain links TRBV5-5 with TRBJ2-5; D gene uncertain. This CDR3 is built from 14 residues. The V end lost 2 bases, the J end lost 0 bases, and 8 bases lay between the germline ends. From germline, CDR1 is SGHKS and CDR2 YYEKEE (reference sequence). The full variable domain, completed using reference TRBV5-5 and TRBJ2-5, is DAGVTQSPTHLIKTRGQQVTLRCSPISGHKSVSWYQQVLGQGPQFIFQYYEKEERGRGNFPDRFSARQFPNYSSELNVNALLLGDSALYLCASSFWPYQETQYFGPGTRLLVL.

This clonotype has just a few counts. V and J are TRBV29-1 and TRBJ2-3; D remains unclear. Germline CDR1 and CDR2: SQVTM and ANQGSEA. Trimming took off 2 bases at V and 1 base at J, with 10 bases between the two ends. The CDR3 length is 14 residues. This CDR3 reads CSVERLHGTDTQYF. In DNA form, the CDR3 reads TGCAGCGTTGAACGGCTCCACGGCACAGATACGCAGTATTTT.

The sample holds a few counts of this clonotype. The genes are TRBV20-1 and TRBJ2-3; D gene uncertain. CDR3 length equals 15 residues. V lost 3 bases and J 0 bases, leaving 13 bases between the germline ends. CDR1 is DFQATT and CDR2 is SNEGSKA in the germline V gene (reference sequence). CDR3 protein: CSAREPISSTDTQYF. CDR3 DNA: TGCAGTGCTAGGGAACCGATCTCTAGCACAGATACGCAGTATTTT.

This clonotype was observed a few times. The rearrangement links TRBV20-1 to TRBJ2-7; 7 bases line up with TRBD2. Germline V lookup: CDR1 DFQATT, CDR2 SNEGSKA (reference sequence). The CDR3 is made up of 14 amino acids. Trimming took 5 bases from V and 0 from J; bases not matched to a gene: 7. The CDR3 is CSAPRAGSSYEQYF. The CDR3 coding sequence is TGCAGTGCTCCTAGAGCGGGAAGCTCCTACGAGCAGTACTTC.

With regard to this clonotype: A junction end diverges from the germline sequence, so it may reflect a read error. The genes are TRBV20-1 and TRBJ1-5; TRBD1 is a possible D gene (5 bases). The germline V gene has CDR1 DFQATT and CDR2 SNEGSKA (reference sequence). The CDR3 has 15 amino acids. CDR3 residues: CSARPKPGGGQSQHF. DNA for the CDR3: TGCAGTGCTAGACCAAAACCTGGGGGGGGTCAGTCCCAGCATTTT.